The text below deals with one T cell receptor (beta chain). What it binds is not known. The sample comes from a study of cytotoxic CD8 clonotypes in ibrutinib-treated CLL. Turning to the study itself: The taking of response samples occurred after a median about 12 months of treatment, with a range of 6 to 36. The samples contained about 250,000 productive templates on average. They also contained an average of about 91,000 productive rearrangements. Study-wide findings and caveats: Among the clonotypes, public ones were uncommon and contracted or held stable on treatment. Against age-matched healthy donors, baseline clonality ran higher and tracked circulating CD8+ T-cell counts.

TCRdb's table, derived via immunoSEQ multiplex PCR, lists solely in-frame clones and lacks some. The sample holds approximately 70,000 clones, 80% seen once. Germline lookup yields CDR1 LGHNA and CDR2 YNFKEQ. The length of the CDR3 is 16 residues. The V end lost 1 base, the J end lost 4 bases, and 16 bases lay between the germline ends. This sequence originates from a human donor with chronic lymphocytic leukemia. Specimen: PBMCs, collected at disease progression, from a patient treated with ibrutinib. J is TRBJ1-1 and V is TRBV4-2, with TRBD1 as a possible D gene (5 bases). The CDR3 nucleotides are TGTGCCAGCAGCCAAGGGATATGGCAGGGTGGCACTGAAGCTTTCTTT. Protein product: CASSQGIWQGGTEAFF.